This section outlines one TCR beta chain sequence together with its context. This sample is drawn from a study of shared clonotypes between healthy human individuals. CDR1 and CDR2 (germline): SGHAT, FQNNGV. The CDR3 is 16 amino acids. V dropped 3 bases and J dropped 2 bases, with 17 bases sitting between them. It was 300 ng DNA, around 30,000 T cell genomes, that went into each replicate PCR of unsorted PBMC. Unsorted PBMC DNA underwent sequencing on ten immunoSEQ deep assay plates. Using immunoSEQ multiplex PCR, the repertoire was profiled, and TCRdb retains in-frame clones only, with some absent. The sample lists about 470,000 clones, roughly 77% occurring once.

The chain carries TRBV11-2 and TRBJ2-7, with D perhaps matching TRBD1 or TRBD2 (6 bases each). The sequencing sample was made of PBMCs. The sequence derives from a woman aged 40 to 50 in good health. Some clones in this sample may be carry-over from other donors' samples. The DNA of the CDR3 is TGTGCCAGCAGCTTTTCGGGGGCAGGTCCTACCTACGAGCAGTACTTC. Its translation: CASSFSGAGPTYEQYF.